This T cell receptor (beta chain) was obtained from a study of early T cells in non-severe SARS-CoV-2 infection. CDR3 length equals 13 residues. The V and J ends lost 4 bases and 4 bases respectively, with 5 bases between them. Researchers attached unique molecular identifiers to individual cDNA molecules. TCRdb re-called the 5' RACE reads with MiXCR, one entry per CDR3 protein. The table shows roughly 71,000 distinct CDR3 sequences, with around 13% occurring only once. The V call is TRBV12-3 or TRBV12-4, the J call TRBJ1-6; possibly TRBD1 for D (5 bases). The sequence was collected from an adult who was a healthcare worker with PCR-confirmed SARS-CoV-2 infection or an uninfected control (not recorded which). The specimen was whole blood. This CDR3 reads CASSSGYNSPLHF. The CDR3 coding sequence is TGTGCCAGCAGTTCAGGGTATAATTCACCCCTCCACTTT.